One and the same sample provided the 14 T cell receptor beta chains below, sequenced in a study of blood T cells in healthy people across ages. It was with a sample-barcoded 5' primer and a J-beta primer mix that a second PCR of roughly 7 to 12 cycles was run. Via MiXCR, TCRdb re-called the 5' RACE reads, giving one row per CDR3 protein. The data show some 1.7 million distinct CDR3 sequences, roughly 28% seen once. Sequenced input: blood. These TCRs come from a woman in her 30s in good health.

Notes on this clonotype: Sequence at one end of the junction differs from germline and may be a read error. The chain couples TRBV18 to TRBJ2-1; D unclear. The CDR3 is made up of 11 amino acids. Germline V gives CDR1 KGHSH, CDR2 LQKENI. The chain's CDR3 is CASSPRDERFF. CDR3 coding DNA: TGTGCCAGCTCACCTAGGGATGAGCGGTTCTTC. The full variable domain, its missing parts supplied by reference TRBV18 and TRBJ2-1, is NAGVMQNPRHLVRRRGQEARLRCSPMKGHSHVYWYRQLPEEGLKFMVYLQKENIIDESGMPKERFSAEFPKEGPSILRIQQVVRGDSAAYFCASSPRDERFFGPGTRLTVL.

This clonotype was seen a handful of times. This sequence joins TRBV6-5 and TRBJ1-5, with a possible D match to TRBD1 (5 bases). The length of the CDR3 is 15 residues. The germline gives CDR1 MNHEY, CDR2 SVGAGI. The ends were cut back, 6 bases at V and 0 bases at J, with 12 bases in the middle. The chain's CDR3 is CASSMWGISNQPQHF. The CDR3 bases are TGTGCCAGCAGCATGTGGGGGATTAGCAATCAGCCCCAGCATTTT.

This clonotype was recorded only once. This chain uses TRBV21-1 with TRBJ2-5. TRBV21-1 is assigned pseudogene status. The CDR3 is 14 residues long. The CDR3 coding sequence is TGTGCCAGCAGCAAATCGGGGGTAGAGGATGAGCAGTACTTC. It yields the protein CASSKSGVEDEQYF.

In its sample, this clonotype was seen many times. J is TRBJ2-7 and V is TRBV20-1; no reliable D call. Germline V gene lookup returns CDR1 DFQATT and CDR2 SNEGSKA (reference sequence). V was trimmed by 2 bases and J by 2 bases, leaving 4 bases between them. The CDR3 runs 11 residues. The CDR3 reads CSARSTYEQYF. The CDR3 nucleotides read TGCAGTGCTAGATCCACCTACGAGCAGTACTTC.

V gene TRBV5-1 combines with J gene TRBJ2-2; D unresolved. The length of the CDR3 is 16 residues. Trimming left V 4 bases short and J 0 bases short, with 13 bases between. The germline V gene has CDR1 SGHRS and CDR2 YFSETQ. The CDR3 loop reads CASSPFASANTGELFF. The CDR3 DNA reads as TGCGCCAGCAGCCCTTTTGCGTCTGCGAACACCGGGGAGCTGTTTTTT.

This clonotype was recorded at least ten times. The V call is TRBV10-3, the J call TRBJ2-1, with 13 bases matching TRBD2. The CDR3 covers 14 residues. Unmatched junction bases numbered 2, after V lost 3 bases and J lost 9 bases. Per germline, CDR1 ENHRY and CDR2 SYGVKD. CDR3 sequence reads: CAISDRTSGSEQFF. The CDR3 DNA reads TGTGCCATCAGTGATCGGACTAGCGGGAGTGAGCAGTTCTTC.

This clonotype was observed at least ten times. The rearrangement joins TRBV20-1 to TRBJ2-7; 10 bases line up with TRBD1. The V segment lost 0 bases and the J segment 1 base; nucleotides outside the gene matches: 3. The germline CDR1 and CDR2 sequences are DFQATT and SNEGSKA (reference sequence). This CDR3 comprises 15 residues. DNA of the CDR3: TGCAGTGCTAGAGATCCGGGACAGGGGTCCTACGAGCAGTACTTC. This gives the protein CSARDPGQGSYEQYF.

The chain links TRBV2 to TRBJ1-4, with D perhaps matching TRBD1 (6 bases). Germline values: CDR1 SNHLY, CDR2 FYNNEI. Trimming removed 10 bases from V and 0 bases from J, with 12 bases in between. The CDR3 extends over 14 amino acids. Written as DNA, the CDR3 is TGTGCCACCGGGACAAGGGCAACTAATGAAAAACTGTTTTTT. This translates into CATGTRATNEKLFF. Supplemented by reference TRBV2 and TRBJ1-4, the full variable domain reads EPEVTQTPSHQVTQMGQEVILRCVPISNHLYFYWYRQILGQKVEFLVSFYNNEISEKSEIFDDQFSVERPDGSNFTLKIRSTKLEDSAMYFCATGTRATNEKLFFGSGTQLSVL.

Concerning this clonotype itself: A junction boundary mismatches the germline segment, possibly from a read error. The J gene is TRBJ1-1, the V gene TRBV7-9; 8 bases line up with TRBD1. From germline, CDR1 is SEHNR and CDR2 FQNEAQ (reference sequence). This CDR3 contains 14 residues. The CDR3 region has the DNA TGTGCCAGCGGCTTTGACAGGGGAGTCGCTGAAGCTTTCTTT. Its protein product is CASGFDRGVAEAFF. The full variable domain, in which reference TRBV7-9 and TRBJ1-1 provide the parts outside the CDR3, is DTGVSQNPRHKITKRGQNVTFRCDPISEHNRLYWYRQTLGQGPEFLTYFQNEAQLEKSRLLSDRFSAERPKGSFSTLEIQRTEQGDSAMYLCASGFDRGVAEAFFGQGTRLTVV.

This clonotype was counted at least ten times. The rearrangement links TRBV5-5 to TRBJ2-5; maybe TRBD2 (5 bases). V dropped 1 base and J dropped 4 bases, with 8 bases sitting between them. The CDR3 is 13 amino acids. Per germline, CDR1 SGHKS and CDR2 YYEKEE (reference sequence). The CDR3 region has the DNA TGTGCCAGCAGCTTGAAGGGAGCAGAGACCCAGTACTTC. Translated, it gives CASSLKGAETQYF.

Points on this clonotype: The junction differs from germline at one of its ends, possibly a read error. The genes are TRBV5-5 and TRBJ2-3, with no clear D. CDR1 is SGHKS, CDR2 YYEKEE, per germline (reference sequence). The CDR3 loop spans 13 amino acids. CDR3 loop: CVSSLVSTDTQYF. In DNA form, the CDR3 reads TGTGTCAGCAGCTTAGTATCCACAGATACGCAGTATTTT. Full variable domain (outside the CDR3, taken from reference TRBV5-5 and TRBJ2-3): DAGVTQSPTHLIKTRGQQVTLRCSPISGHKSVSWYQQVLGQGPQFIFQYYEKEERGRGNFPDRFSARQFPNYSSELNVNALLLGDSALYLCVSSLVSTDTQYFGPGTRLTVL.

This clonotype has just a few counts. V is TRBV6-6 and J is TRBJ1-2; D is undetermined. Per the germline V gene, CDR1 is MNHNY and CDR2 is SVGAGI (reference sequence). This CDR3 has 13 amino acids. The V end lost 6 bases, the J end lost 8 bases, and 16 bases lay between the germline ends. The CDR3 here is CASRYRESSGYTF. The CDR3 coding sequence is TGTGCCAGCAGGTATCGGGAGTCCTCCGGCTACACCTTC.

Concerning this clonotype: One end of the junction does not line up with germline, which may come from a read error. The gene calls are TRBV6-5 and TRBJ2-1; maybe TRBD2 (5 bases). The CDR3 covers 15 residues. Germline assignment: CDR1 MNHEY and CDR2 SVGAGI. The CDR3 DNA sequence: TGTGCCAGCAGTTCTAGCATCAGCTCCTGCAATGAGCAGTTCTTC. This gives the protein CASSSSISSCNEQFF.

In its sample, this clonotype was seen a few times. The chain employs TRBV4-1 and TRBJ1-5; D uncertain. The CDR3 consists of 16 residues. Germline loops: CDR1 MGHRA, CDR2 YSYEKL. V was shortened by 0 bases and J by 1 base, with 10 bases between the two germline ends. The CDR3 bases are TGCGCCAGCAGCCAAGACGTCCCCGGGAGCAATCAGCCCCAGCATTTT. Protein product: CASSQDVPGSNQPQHF.